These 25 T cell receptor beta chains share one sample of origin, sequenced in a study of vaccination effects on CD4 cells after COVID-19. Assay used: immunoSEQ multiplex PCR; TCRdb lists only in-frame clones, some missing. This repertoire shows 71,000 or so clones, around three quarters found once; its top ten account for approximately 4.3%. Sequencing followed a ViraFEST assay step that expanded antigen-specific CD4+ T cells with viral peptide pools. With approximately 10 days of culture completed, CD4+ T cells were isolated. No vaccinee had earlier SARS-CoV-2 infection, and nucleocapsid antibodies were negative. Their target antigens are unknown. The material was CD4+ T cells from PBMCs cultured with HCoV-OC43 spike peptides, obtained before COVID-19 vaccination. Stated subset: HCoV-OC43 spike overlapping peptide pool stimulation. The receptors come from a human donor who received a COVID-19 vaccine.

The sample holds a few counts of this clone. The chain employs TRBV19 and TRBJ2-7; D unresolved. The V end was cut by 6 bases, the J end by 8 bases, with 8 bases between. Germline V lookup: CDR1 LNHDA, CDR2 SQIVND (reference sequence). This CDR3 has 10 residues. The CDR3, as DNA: TGTGCCAGTAGCCCTCTGAAGCAGTACGTC. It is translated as CASSPLKQYV.

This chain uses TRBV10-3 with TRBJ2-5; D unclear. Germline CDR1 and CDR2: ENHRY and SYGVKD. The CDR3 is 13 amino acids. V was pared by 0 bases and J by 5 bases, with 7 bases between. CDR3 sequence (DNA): TGTGCCATCAGTGAGTCTGACTGGGAGACCCAGTACTTC. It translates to CAISESDWETQYF.

CDR3: CASGSALLTYF. In DNA, the CDR3 is TGTGCTAGTGGTTCCGCTCTCCTGACGTATTTT. The rearrangement uses TRBV12-5 and TRBJ2-3; D call uncertain. Trimming removed 4 bases at V and 14 bases at J, with 13 bases between. This CDR3 is built from 11 residues. CDR1 is LGHNT, CDR2 FRNRAP, per germline.

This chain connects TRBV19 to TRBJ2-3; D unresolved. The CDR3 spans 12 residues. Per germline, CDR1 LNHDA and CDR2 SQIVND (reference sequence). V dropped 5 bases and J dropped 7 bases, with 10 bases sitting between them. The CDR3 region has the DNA TGTGCCAGTAGTCCTGGTTTTCATACGCAGTATTTT. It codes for CASSPGFHTQYF.

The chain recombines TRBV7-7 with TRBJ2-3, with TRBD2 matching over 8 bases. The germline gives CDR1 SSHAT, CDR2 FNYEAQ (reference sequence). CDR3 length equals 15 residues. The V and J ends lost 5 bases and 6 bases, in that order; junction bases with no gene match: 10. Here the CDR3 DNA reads TGTGCCAGCAGCCCGCTGGCGGGGGGCCAGGATACGCAGTATTTT. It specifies CASSPLAGGQDTQYF.

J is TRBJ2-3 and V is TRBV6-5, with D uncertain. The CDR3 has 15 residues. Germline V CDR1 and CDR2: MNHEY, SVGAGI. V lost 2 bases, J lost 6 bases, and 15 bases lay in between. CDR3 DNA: TGTGCCAGCAGTTACCGGGCCTCCGGATTCGATACGCAGTATTTT. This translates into CASSYRASGFDTQYF.

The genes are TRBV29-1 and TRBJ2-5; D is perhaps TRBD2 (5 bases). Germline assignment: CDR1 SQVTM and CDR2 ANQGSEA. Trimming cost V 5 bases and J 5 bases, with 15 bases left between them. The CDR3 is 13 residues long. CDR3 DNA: TGCAGCGTTACCCCCTTGGGCGGGGAGACCCAGTACTTC. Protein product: CSVTPLGGETQYF.

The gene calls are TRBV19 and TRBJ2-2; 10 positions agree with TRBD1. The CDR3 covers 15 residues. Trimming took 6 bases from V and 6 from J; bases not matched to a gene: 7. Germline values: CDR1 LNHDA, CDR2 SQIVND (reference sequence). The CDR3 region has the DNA TGTGCCAGTAGGAGACGGGACAGGGGCCCCGGGGAGCTGTTTTTT. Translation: CASRRRDRGPGELFF.

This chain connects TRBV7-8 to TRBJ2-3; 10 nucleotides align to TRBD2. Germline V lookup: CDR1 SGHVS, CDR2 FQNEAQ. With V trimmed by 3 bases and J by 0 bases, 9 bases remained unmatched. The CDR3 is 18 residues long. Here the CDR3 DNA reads TGTGCCAGCAGCTTGGAGGTACTAGCGGGGTCGAGCACAGATACGCAGTATTTT. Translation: CASSLEVLAGSSTDTQYF.

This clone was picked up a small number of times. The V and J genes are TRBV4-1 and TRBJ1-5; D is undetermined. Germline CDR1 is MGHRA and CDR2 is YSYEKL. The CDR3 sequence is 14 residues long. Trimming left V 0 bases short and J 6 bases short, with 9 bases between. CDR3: CASSQDGPAQPQHF. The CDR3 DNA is TGCGCCAGCAGCCAAGATGGGCCAGCTCAGCCCCAGCATTTT.

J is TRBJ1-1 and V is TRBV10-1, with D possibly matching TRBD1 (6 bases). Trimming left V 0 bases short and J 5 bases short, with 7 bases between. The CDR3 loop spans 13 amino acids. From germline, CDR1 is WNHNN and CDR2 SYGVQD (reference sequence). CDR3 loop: CASSESGGTEAFF. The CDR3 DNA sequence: TGCGCCAGCAGTGAGTCAGGGGGAACTGAAGCTTTCTTT.

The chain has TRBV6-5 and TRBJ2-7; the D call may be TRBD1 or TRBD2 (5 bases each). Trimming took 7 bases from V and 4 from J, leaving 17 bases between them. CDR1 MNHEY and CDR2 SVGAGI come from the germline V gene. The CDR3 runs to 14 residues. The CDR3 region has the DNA TGTGCCAGCACCCTCCGGGGCAGGGAGTACGAGCAGTACGTC. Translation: CASTLRGREYEQYV.

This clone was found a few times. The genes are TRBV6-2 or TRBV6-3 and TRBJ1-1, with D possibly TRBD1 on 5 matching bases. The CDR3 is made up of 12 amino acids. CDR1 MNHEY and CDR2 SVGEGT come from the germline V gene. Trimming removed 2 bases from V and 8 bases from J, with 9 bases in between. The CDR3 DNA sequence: TGTGCCAGCAGTTACCGCGGGGGGGAAGCTTTCTTT. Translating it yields CASSYRGGEAFF.

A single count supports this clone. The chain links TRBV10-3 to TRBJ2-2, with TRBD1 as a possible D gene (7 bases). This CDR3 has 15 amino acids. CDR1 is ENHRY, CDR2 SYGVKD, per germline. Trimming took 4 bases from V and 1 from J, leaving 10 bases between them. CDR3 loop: CAISAQGGNTGELFF. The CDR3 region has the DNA TGTGCCATCAGTGCCCAGGGGGGGAACACCGGGGAGCTGTTTTTT.

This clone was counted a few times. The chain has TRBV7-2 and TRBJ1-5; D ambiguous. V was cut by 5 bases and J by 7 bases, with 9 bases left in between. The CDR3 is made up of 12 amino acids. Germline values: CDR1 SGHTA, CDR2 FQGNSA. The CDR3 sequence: CASSRPSQPQHF. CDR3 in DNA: TGTGCCAGCAGCCGGCCCTCGCAGCCCCAGCATTTT. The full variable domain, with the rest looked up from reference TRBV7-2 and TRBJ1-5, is GAGVSQSPSNKVTEKGKDVELRCDPISGHTALYWYRQSLGQGLEFLIYFQGNSAPDKSGLPSDRFSAERTGGSVSTLTIQRTQQEDSAVYLCASSRPSQPQHFGDGTRLSIL.

As DNA, the CDR3 is TGTGCCAGCAGCCTCAGGGGCCTGGGGCAGCCCCAGCATTTT. Encoded protein: CASSLRGLGQPQHF. The V call is TRBV6-5, the J call TRBJ1-5; tentatively, D is TRBD1 (6 bases). Trimming removed 6 bases from V and 7 bases from J, with 16 bases in between. This CDR3 spans 14 amino acids. Germline CDR1 MNHEY, CDR2 SVGAGI.

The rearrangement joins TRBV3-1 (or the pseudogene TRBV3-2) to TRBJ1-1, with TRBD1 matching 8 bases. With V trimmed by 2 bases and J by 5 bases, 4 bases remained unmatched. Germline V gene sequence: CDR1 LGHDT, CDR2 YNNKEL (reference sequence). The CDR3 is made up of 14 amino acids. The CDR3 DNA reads TGTGCCAGCAGCCAACAGGGGGCTGAGACTGAAGCTTTCTTT. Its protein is CASSQQGAETEAFF.

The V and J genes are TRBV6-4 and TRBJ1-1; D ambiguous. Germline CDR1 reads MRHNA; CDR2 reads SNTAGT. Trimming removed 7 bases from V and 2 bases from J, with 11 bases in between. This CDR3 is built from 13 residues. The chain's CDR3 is CASKLNTNTEAFF. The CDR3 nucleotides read TGTGCCAGCAAACTAAACACCAACACTGAAGCTTTCTTT.

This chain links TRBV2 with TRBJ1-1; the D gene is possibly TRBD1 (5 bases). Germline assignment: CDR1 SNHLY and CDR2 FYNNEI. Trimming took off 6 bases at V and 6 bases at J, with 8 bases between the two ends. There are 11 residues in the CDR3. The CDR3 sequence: CASRRDAEAFF. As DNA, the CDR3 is TGTGCCAGCAGGCGGGACGCTGAAGCTTTCTTT. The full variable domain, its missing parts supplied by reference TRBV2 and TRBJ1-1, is EPEVTQTPSHQVTQMGQEVILRCVPISNHLYFYWYRQILGQKVEFLVSFYNNEISEKSEIFDDQFSVERPDGSNFTLKIRSTKLEDSAMYFCASRRDAEAFFGQGTRLTVV.

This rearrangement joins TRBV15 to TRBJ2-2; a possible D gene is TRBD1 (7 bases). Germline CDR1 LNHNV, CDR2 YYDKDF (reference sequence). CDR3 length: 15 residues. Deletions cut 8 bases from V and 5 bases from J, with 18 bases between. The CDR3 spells CATGQGGWSTGELFF. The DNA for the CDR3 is TGTGCCACCGGCCAGGGGGGCTGGTCGACCGGGGAGCTGTTTTTT.

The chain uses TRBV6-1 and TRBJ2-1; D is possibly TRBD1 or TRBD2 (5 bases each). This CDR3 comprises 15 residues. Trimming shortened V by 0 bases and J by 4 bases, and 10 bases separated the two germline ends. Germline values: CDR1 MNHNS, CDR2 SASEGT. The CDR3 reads CASSEAGVRYNEQFF. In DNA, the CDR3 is TGTGCCAGCAGTGAAGCGGGGGTTCGGTACAATGAGCAGTTCTTC.

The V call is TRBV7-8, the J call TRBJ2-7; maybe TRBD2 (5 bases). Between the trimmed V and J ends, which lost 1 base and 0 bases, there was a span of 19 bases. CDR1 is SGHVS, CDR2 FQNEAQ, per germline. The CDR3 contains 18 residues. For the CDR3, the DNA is TGTGCCAGCAGCTTAGGGAGGAGTAGTAAGGTCACCTCCTACGAGCAGTACGTC. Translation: CASSLGRSSKVTSYEQYV.

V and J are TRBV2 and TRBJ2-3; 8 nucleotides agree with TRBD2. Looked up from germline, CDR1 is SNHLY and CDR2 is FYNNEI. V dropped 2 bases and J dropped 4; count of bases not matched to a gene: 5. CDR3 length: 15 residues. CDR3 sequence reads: CASSESGGLADTQYF. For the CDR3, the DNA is TGTGCCAGCAGTGAATCGGGGGGGTTGGCAGATACGCAGTATTTT.

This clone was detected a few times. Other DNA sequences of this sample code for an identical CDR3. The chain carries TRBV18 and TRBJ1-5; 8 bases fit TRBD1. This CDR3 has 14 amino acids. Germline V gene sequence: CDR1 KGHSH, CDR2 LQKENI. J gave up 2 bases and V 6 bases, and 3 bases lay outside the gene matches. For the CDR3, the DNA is TGTGCCAGCTCGCCGGGACAGGGCAATCAGCCCCAGCATTTT. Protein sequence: CASSPGQGNQPQHF.

CDR3 region: CASSPGSGGSIYYGYTF. Here the CDR3 DNA reads TGTGCCAGCTCACCAGGCTCAGGGGGCTCCATTTACTATGGCTACACCTTC. The rearrangement joins TRBV18 to TRBJ1-2; 8 bases are shared with TRBD1. Germline V gives CDR1 KGHSH, CDR2 LQKENI. CDR3 length: 17 amino acids. V lost 2 bases and J lost 3; bases outside the gene matches: 11. The whole variable domain, filled in from reference TRBV18 and TRBJ1-2, reads NAGVMQNPRHLVRRRGQEARLRCSPMKGHSHVYWYRQLPEEGLKFMVYLQKENIIDESGMPKERFSAEFPKEGPSILRIQQVVRGDSAAYFCASSPGSGGSIYYGYTFGSGTRLTVV.